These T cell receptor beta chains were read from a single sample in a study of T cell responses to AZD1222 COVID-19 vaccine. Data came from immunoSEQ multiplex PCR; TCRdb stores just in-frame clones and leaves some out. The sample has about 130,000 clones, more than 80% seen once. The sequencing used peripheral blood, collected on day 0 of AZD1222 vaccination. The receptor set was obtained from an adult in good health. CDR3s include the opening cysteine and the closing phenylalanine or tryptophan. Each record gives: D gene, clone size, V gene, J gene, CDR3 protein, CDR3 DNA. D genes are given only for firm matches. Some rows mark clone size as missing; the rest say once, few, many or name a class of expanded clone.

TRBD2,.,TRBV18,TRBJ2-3,CASSPGLAVDTQYF,TGTGCCAGCTCACCTGGACTAGCGGTAGATACGCAGTATTTT
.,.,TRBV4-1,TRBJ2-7,CASSHIQGLNEQYF,TGCGCCAGCAGCCACATACAGGGCCTGAACGAGCAGTACTTC
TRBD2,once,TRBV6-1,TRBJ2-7,CASRNGLAGPYEQYF,TGTGCCAGCAGAAACGGACTAGCGGGACCCTACGAGCAGTACTTC
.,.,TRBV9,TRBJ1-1,CASSETEVTEAFF,TGTGCCAGCAGCGAGACTGAGGTCACTGAAGCTTTCTTT
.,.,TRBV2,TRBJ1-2,CASEEGAGGYTF,TGTGCCAGCGAGGAAGGGGCAGGGGGCTACACCTTC
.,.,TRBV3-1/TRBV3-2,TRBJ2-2,CASSPPRRDTGELFF,TGTGCCAGCAGCCCGCCTAGGAGGGACACCGGGGAGCTGTTTTTT
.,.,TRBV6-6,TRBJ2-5,CASSQRGIRFQETQYF,TGTGCCAGCAGTCAACGCGGGATTAGGTTCCAAGAGACCCAGTACTTC
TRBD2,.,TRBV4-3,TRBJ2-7,CASSRILAASYEQYF,TGCGCCAGCAGCCGAATTCTAGCGGCCTCCTACGAGCAGTACTTC
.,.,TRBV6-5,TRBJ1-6,CASSYSKDSNSPLHF,TGTGCCAGCAGTTACTCGAAGGACAGTAATTCACCCCTCCACTTT
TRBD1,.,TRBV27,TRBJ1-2,CASSTTGVYGYTF,TGTGCCAGCAGTACGACAGGGGTCTATGGCTACACCTTC
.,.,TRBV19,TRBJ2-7,CASSILWGIGGYEQYF,TGTGCCAGTAGTATCCTTTGGGGTATCGGGGGCTACGAGCAGTACTTC
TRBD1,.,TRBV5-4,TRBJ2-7,CASSQSRDSSYEQYF,TGTGCCAGCAGCCAAAGCCGGGACAGCTCCTACGAGCAGTACTTC
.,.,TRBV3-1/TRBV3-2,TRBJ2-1,CASSPPPNRRGGYNEQFF,TGTGCCAGCAGCCCACCGCCCAACAGGCGAGGGGGCTACAATGAGCAGTTCTTC
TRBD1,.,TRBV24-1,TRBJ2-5,CASSPGTGIQETQYF,TGTGCCAGTTCGCCCGGGACAGGGATCCAAGAGACCCAGTACTTC
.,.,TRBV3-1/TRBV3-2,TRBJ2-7,CASSPTDPYEQYF,TGTGCCAGCAGCCCAACAGATCCTTACGAGCAGTACTTC
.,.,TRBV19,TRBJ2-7,CASSIGPYEQYF,TGTGCCAGTAGTATCGGTCCCTACGAGCAGTACTTC
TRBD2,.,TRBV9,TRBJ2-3,CASSVLREGGDTQYF,TGTGCCAGCAGCGTCCTTAGGGAGGGCGGAGATACGCAGTATTTT
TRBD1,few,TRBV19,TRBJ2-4,CASSPQGRVAKNIQYF,TGTGCCAGTAGCCCACAGGGGAGAGTAGCCAAAAACATTCAGTACTTC
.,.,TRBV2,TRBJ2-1,CASSANPYNEQFF,TGTGCCAGCAGTGCGAATCCTTACAATGAGCAGTTCTTC
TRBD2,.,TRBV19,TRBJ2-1,CASRPSGYNEQFF,TGTGCCAGTCGTCCTAGCGGCTACAATGAGCAGTTCTTC
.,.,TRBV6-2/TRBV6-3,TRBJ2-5,CASSSYRDPRGQETQYF,TGTGCCAGCAGTTCCTACCGGGACCCCCGAGGCCAAGAGACCCAGTACTTC
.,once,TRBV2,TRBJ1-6,CASRDNRNSPLHF,TGTGCCAGCAGGGATAATAGGAATTCACCCCTCCACTTT
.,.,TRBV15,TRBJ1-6,CATSRATVNSPLHF,TGTGCCACCAGCAGAGCAACAGTTAATTCACCCCTCCACTTT
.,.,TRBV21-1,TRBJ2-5,CASSKGGLAGGLQETQYF,TGTGCCAGCAGCAAAGGGGGCCTTGCGGGAGGCCTCCAAGAGACCCAGTACTTC
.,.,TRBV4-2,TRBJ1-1,CASSHRENTEAFF,TGTGCCAGCAGCCACAGGGAGAACACTGAAGCTTTCTTT
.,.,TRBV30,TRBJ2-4,CAWTLKGGGYIQYF,TGTGCCTGGACTCTAAAGGGGGGCGGGTACATTCAGTACTTC
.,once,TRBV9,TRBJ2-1,CASSVDVDQNEQFF,TGTGCCAGCAGCGTAGATGTAGACCAGAATGAGCAGTTCTTC
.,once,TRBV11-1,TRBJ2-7,CASSLGAMRYEQYF,TGTGCCAGCAGCTTAGGGGCCATGAGGTACGAGCAGTACTTC
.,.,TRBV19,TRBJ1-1,CATTGVGNTEAFF,TGTGCCACTACCGGCGTAGGGAACACTGAAGCTTTCTTT
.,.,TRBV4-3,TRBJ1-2,CASSQYSFLGGYTF,TGCGCCAGCAGCCAATACTCGTTTTTGGGTGGCTACACCTTC
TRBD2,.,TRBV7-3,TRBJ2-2,CASSSLAENTGELFF,TGTGCCAGCAGCTCCCTAGCGGAGAACACCGGGGAGCTGTTTTTT
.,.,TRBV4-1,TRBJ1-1,CASSWTVRNTEAFF,TGCGCCAGCAGCTGGACAGTCAGGAACACTGAAGCTTTCTTT
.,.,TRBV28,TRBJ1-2,CASSPQGSRGYTF,TGTGCCAGCAGCCCGCAGGGAAGTCGTGGCTACACCTTC
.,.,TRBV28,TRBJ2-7,CASSFAGGRASLEAWTYEQYF,TGTGCCAGCAGTTTCGCCGGAGGGAGAGCTTCCCTCGAGGCGTGGACCTACGAGCAGTACTTC
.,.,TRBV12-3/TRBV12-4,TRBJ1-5,CATQGGNQPQHF,TGTGCCACCCAGGGAGGAAATCAGCCCCAGCATTTT
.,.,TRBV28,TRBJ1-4,CASSLRGGSTNEKLFF,TGTGCCAGCAGTTTAAGGGGGGGTTCAACTAATGAAAAACTGTTTTTT
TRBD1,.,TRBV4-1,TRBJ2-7,CASSQAPGQGDFYEQYF,TGCGCCAGCAGCCAAGCACCGGGACAGGGGGACTTCTACGAGCAGTACTTC
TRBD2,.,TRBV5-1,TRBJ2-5,CASSLAWGGFQETQYF,TGCGCCAGCAGCTTGGCCTGGGGAGGGTTCCAAGAGACCCAGTACTTC
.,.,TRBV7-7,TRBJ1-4,CASSPLGIATNEKLFF,TGTGCCAGCAGCCCCTTGGGGATTGCAACTAATGAAAAACTGTTTTTT
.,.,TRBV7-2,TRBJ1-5,CASSLLGANQPQHF,TGTGCCAGCAGCTTACTCGGGGCGAATCAGCCCCAGCATTTT
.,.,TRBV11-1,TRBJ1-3,CASSWGEDTIYF,TGTGCCAGCAGTTGGGGTGAGGACACCATATATTTT
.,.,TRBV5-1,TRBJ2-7,CASSFRYTGRGSYEQYF,TGCGCCAGCAGCTTTAGGTACACGGGGCGCGGGTCCTACGAGCAGTACTTC
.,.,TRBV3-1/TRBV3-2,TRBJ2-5,CASSQGIQETQYF,TGTGCCAGCAGCCAGGGCATCCAAGAGACCCAGTACTTC
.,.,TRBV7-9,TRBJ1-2,CASSFGGTFYGYTF,TGTGCCAGCAGCTTTGGTGGAACCTTCTATGGCTACACCTTC
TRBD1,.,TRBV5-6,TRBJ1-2,CASSLTGVNYGYTF,TGTGCCAGCAGCTTGACAGGGGTTAACTATGGCTACACCTTC
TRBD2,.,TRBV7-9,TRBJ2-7,CASSPVAGGYEQYF,TGTGCCAGCAGCCCCGTAGCGGGAGGCTACGAGCAGTACTTC
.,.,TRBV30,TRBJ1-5,CAWRPNESGPQHF,TGTGCCTGGAGACCGAACGAGAGTGGGCCCCAGCATTTT
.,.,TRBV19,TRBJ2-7,CASSIISGQQYF,TGTGCCAGTAGTATCATTTCGGGACAGCAGTACTTC
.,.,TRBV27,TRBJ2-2,CASSFQGRGAGELFF,TGTGCCAGCAGTTTTCAGGGGAGAGGGGCCGGGGAGCTGTTTTTT
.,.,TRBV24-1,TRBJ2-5,CATSDPDRLGRETQYF,TGTGCCACCAGTGACCCAGACAGGTTGGGGAGAGAGACCCAGTACTTC